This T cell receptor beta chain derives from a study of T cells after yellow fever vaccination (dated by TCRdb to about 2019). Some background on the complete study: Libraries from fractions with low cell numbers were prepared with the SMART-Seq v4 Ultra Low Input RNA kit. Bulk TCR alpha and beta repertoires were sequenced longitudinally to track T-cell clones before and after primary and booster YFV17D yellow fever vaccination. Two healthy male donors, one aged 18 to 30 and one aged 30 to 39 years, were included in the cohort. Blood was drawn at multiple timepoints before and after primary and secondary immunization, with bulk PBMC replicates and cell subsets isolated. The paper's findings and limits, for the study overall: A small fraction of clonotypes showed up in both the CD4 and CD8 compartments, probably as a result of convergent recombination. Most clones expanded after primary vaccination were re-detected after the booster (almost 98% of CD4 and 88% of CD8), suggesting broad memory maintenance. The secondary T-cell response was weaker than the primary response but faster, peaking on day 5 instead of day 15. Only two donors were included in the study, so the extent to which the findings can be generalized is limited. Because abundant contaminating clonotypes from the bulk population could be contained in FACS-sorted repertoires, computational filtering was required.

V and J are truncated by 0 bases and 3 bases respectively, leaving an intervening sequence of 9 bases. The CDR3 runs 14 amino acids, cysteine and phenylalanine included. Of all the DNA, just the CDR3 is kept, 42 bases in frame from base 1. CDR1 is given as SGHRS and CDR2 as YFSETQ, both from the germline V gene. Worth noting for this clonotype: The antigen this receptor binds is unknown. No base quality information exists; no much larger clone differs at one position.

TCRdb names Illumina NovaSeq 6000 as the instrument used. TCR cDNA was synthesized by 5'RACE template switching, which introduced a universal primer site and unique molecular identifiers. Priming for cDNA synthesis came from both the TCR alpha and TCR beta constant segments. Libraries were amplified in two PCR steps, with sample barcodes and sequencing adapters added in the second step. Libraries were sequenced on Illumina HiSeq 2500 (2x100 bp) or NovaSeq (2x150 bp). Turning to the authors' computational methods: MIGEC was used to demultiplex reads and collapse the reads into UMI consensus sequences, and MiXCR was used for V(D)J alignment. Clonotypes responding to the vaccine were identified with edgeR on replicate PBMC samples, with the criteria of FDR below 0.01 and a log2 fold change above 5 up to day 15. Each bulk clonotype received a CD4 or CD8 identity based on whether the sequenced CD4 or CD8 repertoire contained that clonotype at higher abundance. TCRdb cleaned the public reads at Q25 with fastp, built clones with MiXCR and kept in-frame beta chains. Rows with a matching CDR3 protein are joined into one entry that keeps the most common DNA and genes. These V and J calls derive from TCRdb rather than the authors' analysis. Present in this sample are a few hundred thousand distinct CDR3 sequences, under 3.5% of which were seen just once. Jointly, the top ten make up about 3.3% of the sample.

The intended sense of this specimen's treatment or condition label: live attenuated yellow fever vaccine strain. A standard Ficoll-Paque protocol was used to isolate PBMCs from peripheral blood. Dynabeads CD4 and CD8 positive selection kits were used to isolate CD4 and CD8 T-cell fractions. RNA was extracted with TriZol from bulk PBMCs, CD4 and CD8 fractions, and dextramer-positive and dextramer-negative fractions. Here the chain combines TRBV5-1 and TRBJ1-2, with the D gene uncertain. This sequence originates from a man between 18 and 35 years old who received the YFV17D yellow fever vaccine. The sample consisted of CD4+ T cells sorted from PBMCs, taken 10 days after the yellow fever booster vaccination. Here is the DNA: TGCGCCAGCAGCTTGGTCGACACCTACTATGGCTACACCTTC. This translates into CASSLVDTYYGYTF.